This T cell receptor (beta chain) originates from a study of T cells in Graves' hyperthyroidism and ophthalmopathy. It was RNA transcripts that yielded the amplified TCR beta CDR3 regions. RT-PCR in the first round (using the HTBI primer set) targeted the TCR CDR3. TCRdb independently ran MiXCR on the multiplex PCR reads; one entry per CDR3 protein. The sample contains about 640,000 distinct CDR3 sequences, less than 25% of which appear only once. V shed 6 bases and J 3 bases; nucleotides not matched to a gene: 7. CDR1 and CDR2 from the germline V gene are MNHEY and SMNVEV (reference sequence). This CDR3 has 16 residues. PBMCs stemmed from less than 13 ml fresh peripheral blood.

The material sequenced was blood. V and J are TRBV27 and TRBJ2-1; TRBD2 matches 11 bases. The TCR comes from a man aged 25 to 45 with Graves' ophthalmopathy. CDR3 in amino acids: CASSTRLAGHYNEQFF. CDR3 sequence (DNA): TGTGCCAGCAGCACCCGACTAGCGGGGCACTACAATGAGCAGTTCTTC.